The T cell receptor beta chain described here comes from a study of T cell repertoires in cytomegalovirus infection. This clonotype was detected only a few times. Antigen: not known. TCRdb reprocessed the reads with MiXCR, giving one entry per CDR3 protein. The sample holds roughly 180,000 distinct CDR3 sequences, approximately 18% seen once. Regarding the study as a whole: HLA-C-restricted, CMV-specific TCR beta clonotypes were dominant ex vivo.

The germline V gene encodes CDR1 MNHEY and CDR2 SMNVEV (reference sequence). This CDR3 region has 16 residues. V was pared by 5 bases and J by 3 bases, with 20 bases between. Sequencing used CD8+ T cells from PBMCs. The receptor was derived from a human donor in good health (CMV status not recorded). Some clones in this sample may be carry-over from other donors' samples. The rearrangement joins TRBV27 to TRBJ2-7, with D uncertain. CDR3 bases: TGTGCCAGCAGTGATCTCTCTGGGAAAAGGGTCTACGAGCAGTACTTC. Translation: CASSDLSGKRVYEQYF.